The text below deals with one T cell receptor (beta chain). The antigen is not known. The V and J ends lost 3 bases and 3 bases, in that order; junction bases with no gene match: 0. The V gene's germline CDR1 is MRHNA and CDR2 SNTAGT. The CDR3 loop spans 14 amino acids. These data come from a study of Ad26.COV2.S vaccination and SARS-CoV-2 variants. Some clones are missing from TCRdb's copy, which holds only in-frame ones; the method was immunoSEQ multiplex PCR. The profile covers 400,000 to 450,000 clones, with less than 95% appearing a single time and about 4.1% taken by the ten largest. Treatment of the sample: roughly 19 received Ad26.COV2.S at low or high dose, single or two shots; several received placebo; per-sample allocation not given. It was on day 63 after the first vaccine or placebo injection that samples were taken. Study-wide results and limits: Quantification of TCR breadth and depth may have yielded underestimates of total T cell responses. After vaccination, reports described spike-specific CD8+ and CD4+ T cell responses as showing substantial breadth. Placebo and vaccine recipients had non-spike TCR breadth that was similar.

The chain uses TRBV6-4 and TRBJ2-2, with 8 bases aligning to TRBD2. The input for sequencing was peripheral blood, taken in a trial of Ad26.COV2.S vaccine versus placebo. The origin of this receptor is a person between 18 and 65 years old who received the Ad26.COV2.S COVID-19 vaccine or a placebo. This chain's CDR3 is CASSEAGDTGELFF. For the CDR3, the DNA is TGTGCCAGCAGTGAAGCGGGAGACACCGGGGAGCTGTTTTTT.